Listed below are T cell receptor beta chains from one sample, sequenced in a study of shared clonotypes between healthy human individuals. Some clones are missing from TCRdb's copy, which holds only in-frame ones; the method was immunoSEQ multiplex PCR. Among about 700,000 clones listed, less than 85% were seen once. Source material: memory CD4+ T cells sorted from blood. The receptors come from a woman aged 25-40 years in good health. Both conserved end residues are trimmed from each CDR3. Each record gives: J gene, D gene, V gene, CDR3 protein. D genes are given only for firm matches.

TRBJ2-2 | TRBD2 | TRBV28 | ASSLSLAGPGELF
TRBJ1-4 | NA | TRBV28 | ASSTRWSENEKLF
TRBJ2-1 | TRBD2 | TRBV29-1 | SVEGTSGSVNEQF
TRBJ2-7 | NA | TRBV7-9 | ASSLGGAVSEQY
TRBJ2-1 | NA | TRBV11-2 | ASSRRDQGGNEQF
NA | NA | TRBV9 | ASSVFRAGSSYEQY
TRBJ2-7 | TRBD2 | TRBV2 | ASKKREIEEQY
TRBJ2-7 | NA | TRBV5-5 | ASSLAWGEQY
TRBJ2-1 | NA | TRBV5-4 | ASSSDIPSHNEQF
TRBJ2-3 | NA | TRBV11-2 | ASSSTRGVTDTQY
TRBJ1-1 | NA | TRBV5-5 | ASSLGTTDHTEAF
TRBJ2-5 | TRBD2 | TRBV7-6 | ASSLTWTSGETQY
TRBJ2-3 | TRBD2 | TRBV2 | ASRKLAGAPDTQY
TRBJ2-2 | TRBD1 | TRBV4-1 | ASSHRTGRTGELF
TRBJ2-1 | TRBD2 | TRBV7-7 | ASSLRLAGENNEQF
TRBJ2-3 | NA | TRBV7-3 | ASSLSSTSTDTQY
TRBJ1-1 | TRBD1 | TRBV27 | ASRLIVQGKRTEAF
TRBJ2-1 | NA | TRBV29-1 | SAPRRGGGYNEQF
TRBJ2-1 | TRBD2 | TRBV28 | ASSLYGGRTYNEQF
TRBJ1-2 | NA | TRBV28 | ASSLAGSGSDGYT
TRBJ2-3 | TRBD2 | TRBV9 | ASSVAASGGDTQY
TRBJ2-2 | NA | TRBV7-2 | ASSLATNTGELF
TRBJ1-3 | NA | TRBV19 | ASSMRDTHSGNTIY
TRBJ1-2 | NA | TRBV5-1 | ASSLVQESYGYT
TRBJ2-3 | NA | TRBV13 | ASSLGEGRQTDTQY
TRBJ1-2 | NA | TRBV5-4 | ASRGVGEGWYGYT
TRBJ2-2 | NA | TRBV5-1 | ASSLREDTGELF
TRBJ2-4 | NA | TRBV6-1 | ASSETGTAKKNIQY
TRBJ1-1 | NA | TRBV10-1 | ASSRDPGAEAF
TRBJ2-6 | NA | TRBV6-6 | ASSYGTVSGANVLT
TRBJ2-7 | NA | TRBV5-6 | ASSRQSGFLHEQY
TRBJ1-5 | NA | TRBV18 | ASSPTGPHQPQH
TRBJ2-3 | NA | TRBV7-9 | ASSSYETSTDTQY
TRBJ2-1 | NA | TRBV5-1 | ASSRSRVGGNNEQF
TRBJ1-1 | TRBD1 | TRBV2 | ARMGQLNTEAF
TRBJ2-5 | NA | TRBV11-2 | ASSPGLLQETQY
TRBJ1-2 | TRBD1 | TRBV6-6 | ASSRDREFGGYT
TRBJ2-3 | NA | TRBV5-1 | ASRLQPSSTDTQY
TRBJ2-4 | TRBD1 | TRBV11-2 | ASSLDGTGAHIQY
TRBJ2-4 | NA | TRBV25-1 | ASSGLPGQGISIQY
TRBJ1-1 | NA | TRBV5-1 | ASSSAYRGTGTEAF
TRBJ1-5 | NA | TRBV5-6 | ASSFFRGNQPQH
TRBJ2-1 | TRBD1 | TRBV7-6 | ASSDPGGYNEQF
TRBJ2-2 | NA | TRBV28 | ASSLLADNTGELF
TRBJ1-1 | NA | TRBV7-7 | ASSLNTNTEAF
TRBJ1-2 | NA | TRBV4-1 | ASSDQVQSYGYT
TRBJ2-2 | TRBD1 | TRBV5-1 | ASSLGQGANTGELF
TRBJ2-3 | NA | TRBV5-1 | ASVGLGDTQY
TRBJ2-7 | TRBD1 | TRBV5-5 | ASSRGQGAYEQY
TRBJ2-5 | TRBD2 | TRBV18 | ASSPGGSSRETQY
TRBJ2-7 | TRBD1 | TRBV6-6 | ASRPGQPYEQY